A selection of T cell receptor beta chains follows, all from one sample in a study of early T cells in non-severe SARS-CoV-2 infection. One entry per CDR3 protein, called by TCRdb with MiXCR from the 5' RACE reads. The data show about 47,000 distinct CDR3 sequences, with 9.5% to 12% seen just once and around 13% held by the top ten. Sequences were obtained from whole blood. These receptor sequences come from an adult who was a healthcare worker with PCR-confirmed SARS-CoV-2 infection or an uninfected control (not recorded which). The CDR3 runs from the conserved cysteine through the conserved F or W. The order of the fields is CDR3 protein, CDR3 length, J gene, V gene.

CASSQLRASGGATYEQYF,18,TRBJ2-7,TRBV4-1
CASSEQDYVQYF,12,TRBJ2-7,TRBV6-1
CASSPSPPGGPDTQYF,16,TRBJ2-3,TRBV6-4
CASRPTPWGIGTEAFF,16,TRBJ1-1,TRBV6-6
CASSVYGLRDTQYF,14,TRBJ2-3,TRBV9
CASSFLETGELFF,13,TRBJ2-2,TRBV7-9
CATNGYPGLDYEQYF,15,TRBJ2-7,TRBV28
CSVSAGAHYEQYF,13,TRBJ2-7,TRBV29-1
CSVSGGNTIYF,11,TRBJ1-3,TRBV29-1
CASSLMAGGWNEQFF,15,TRBJ2-1,TRBV7-2
CASSLSSAGANTGELFF,17,TRBJ2-2,TRBV5-1
CASREDRADTQYF,13,TRBJ2-3,TRBV5-1
CASSSTEVYEQYF,13,TRBJ2-7,TRBV7-9
CASRTSSYEQYF,12,TRBJ2-7,TRBV28
CASSGSRGQPNTEAFF,16,TRBJ1-1,TRBV7-2
CASTNQAGGNQPQHF,15,TRBJ1-5,TRBV4-3
CASSLPVYEQYF,12,TRBJ2-7,TRBV27
CASSLDRPPGSGNYNEQFF,19,TRBJ2-1,TRBV11-2
CASRPGQFAGELFF,14,TRBJ2-2,TRBV28
CASRPTGQFYEQYF,14,TRBJ2-7,TRBV5-6
CASRTLGDSPLHF,13,TRBJ1-6,TRBV6-6
CASSRDGTIGETQYF,15,TRBJ2-5,TRBV7-9
CSVEDPSSHPYEQYF,15,TRBJ2-7,TRBV29-1
CASSEGGLEAFF,12,TRBJ1-1,TRBV2
CASSSVREGTGELFF,15,TRBJ2-2,TRBV11-2
CASSSGTAISGNTIYF,16,TRBJ1-3,TRBV5-4
CASSPPGTDTQYF,13,TRBJ2-3,TRBV7-9
CASSYWRGRGATDTQYF,17,TRBJ2-3,TRBV6-2/TRBV6-3
CASSAGNSGANVLTF,15,TRBJ2-6,TRBV9
CASTSGDREGTEAFF,15,TRBJ1-1,TRBV7-9
CASSQGWSNEQFF,13,TRBJ2-1,TRBV2
CASSQDALSTGELFF,15,TRBJ2-2,TRBV3-1
CSAGPGQGVQPQHF,14,TRBJ1-5,TRBV20-1
CASSLDGPDMNTEAFF,16,TRBJ1-1,TRBV5-1
CSATFGGGYTDTQYF,15,TRBJ2-3,TRBV20-1
CASSIEAGSPRGQFF,15,TRBJ2-1,TRBV19
CASRPGQGHSPLHF,14,TRBJ1-6,TRBV27
CSARTGTGVSYEQYF,15,TRBJ2-7,TRBV20-1
CASSFGTEIEQFF,13,TRBJ2-1,TRBV12-3/TRBV12-4
CASSVRTSGTKTQYF,15,TRBJ2-5,TRBV2
CSAPPGGLETQYF,13,TRBJ2-5,TRBV20-1
CASSMLGTSGGDEQFF,16,TRBJ2-1,TRBV19
CARTPAGETQYF,12,TRBJ2-5,TRBV14